Below, one TCR beta chain is given with its context. Its target is unknown. This specimen belongs to a study of T cell responses to AZD1222 COVID-19 vaccine. The assay was immunoSEQ multiplex PCR, and TCRdb's table has in-frame clones only and misses some. The table includes around 6,100 clones, 80% to 90% detected once. Trimming took off 5 bases at V and 1 base at J, with 10 bases between the two ends. There are 14 residues in the CDR3. Germline V lookup: CDR1 KGHDR, CDR2 SFDVKD. Study outcomes and limitations: Only a handful of AZD1222 recipients were seropositive at baseline. There were mostly white British donors and more females than males, and clonal diversity was possibly underestimated.

The gene calls are TRBV24-1 and TRBJ2-5; possible D gene TRBD1, 6 bases. Source: peripheral blood, taken 28 days after the second AZD1222 dose. The sequence was obtained from an adult who received the AZD1222 COVID-19 vaccine. This CDR3 reads CATSVTGPQETQYF. CDR3 sequence (DNA): TGTGCCACCAGTGTCACAGGGCCCCAAGAGACCCAGTACTTC.